The 21 T cell receptor beta chains below come from one sample, sequenced in a study of resident and recirculating memory T cells in vitiligo (dated by TCRdb to 2017 to 2018). Library preparation used the immunoSEQ multiplex PCR assay. The table comes from immuneACCESS by way of TCRdb, which keeps in-frame sequences with V and J called. Part of the clones is missing from these tables; in studies checked, under half for an unresolved V gene and the rest for unknown reasons. The sample records about 45,000 clones, about 90% of which are singletons. The leading ten clones occupy 4.5% of the sample. Sequencing input: blood. The receptors were gathered from a male donor with vitiligo.

The chain links TRBV18 to TRBJ2-5; D unclear. This CDR3 comprises 14 residues. Trimming cost V 6 bases and J 2 bases, with 13 bases left between them. Germline V gene data show CDR1 as KGHSH and CDR2 as LQKENI. The CDR3 reads CASSLGLEQETQYF. The CDR3 region has the DNA TGTGCCAGCTCCCTCGGTCTAGAACAAGAGACCCAGTACTTC.

The chain employs TRBV7-2 and TRBJ2-3, with D tentatively TRBD1 (6 bases). Germline lookup yields CDR1 SGHTA and CDR2 FQGNSA. The CDR3 spans 12 residues. The V end lost 3 bases, the J end lost 9 bases, and 10 bases lay between the germline ends. In DNA form, the CDR3 reads TGTGCCAGCAGCTTCGGACAGCTAACGCAGTATTTT. Translating it yields CASSFGQLTQYF.

The rearrangement joins TRBV6-5 to TRBJ2-3; D might be TRBD2 (7 bases). The V gene lost 1 base and the J gene lost 4 bases, with 15 bases spanning the gap. Germline-derived CDR1 and CDR2 are MNHEY and SVGAGI. The CDR3 is made up of 16 amino acids. This chain's CDR3 is CASSYWGGAGADTQYF. CDR3 DNA sequence: TGTGCCAGCAGTTACTGGGGGGGGGCCGGTGCAGATACGCAGTATTTT.

This clone was picked up one time. The chain is built from TRBV5-5 and TRBJ1-2; no clear D. Trimming removed 1 base at V and 6 bases at J, with 10 bases between. The CDR3 runs 13 residues. Per the germline V gene, CDR1 is SGHKS and CDR2 is YYEKEE (reference sequence). CDR3 region: CASSLNLENGYTF. The CDR3 DNA is TGTGCCAGCAGCTTGAACCTAGAAAATGGCTACACCTTC.

The J gene is TRBJ2-5, the V gene TRBV18; D is ambiguous. Trimming shortened V by 4 bases and J by 3 bases, and 9 bases separated the two germline ends. CDR3 length: 13 amino acids. The germline V gene has CDR1 KGHSH and CDR2 LQKENI. As DNA, the CDR3 is TGTGCCAGCTCACGTACTACGGAAGAGACCCAGTACTTC. As protein: CASSRTTEETQYF.

The chain links TRBV18 to TRBJ1-2; 7 nucleotides align to TRBD1. Per the germline V gene, CDR1 is KGHSH and CDR2 is LQKENI. V dropped 3 bases and J dropped 2; count of bases not matched to a gene: 12. The CDR3 covers 17 residues. CDR3 nucleotide sequence: TGTGCCAGCTCACCCCTACAGGGGATGGTCTCCAACTATGGCTACACCTTC. Its protein is CASSPLQGMVSNYGYTF.

CDR3 loop: CASNLDRGFTGELFF. Here the CDR3 DNA reads TGTGCCAGCAACTTGGACAGGGGATTCACCGGGGAGCTGTTTTTT. The V call is TRBV6-1, the J call TRBJ2-2; 9 bases are shared with TRBD1. This CDR3 comprises 15 residues. The germline V gene encodes CDR1 MNHNS and CDR2 SASEGT. Trimming took 7 bases from V and 4 from J; bases not matched to a gene: 7.

The chain carries TRBV19 and TRBJ1-6; the match to TRBD1 covers 10 bases. The ends lost 10 bases at V and 9 bases at J; junction bases unmatched: 12. The CDR3 has 15 amino acids. The germline V gene encodes CDR1 LNHDA and CDR2 SQIVND (reference sequence). The CDR3 DNA sequence: TGTGCCACCACCCCGGGACAGGGGTTTACTTCACCCCTCCACTTT. Residues: CATTPGQGFTSPLHF.

The chain combines TRBV9 with TRBJ2-7; 10 bases match TRBD2. CDR3 length: 14 residues. Germline lookup yields CDR1 SGDLS and CDR2 YYNGEE. V was pared by 2 bases and J by 2 bases, with 1 base of the junction left unmatched. DNA of the CDR3: TGTGCCAGCAGCGTTAGCGGGGGGCCCTACGAGCAGTACTTC. This codes for CASSVSGGPYEQYF. Supplemented by reference TRBV9 and TRBJ2-7, the full variable domain reads DSGVTQTPKHLITATGQRVTLRCSPRSGDLSVYWYQQSLDQGLQFLIQYYNGEERAKGNILERFSAQQFPDLHSELNLSSLELGDSALYFCASSVSGGPYEQYFGPGTRLTVT.

This clone appeared a few times. V is TRBV27 and J is TRBJ2-2; 8 bases map to TRBD1. V gave up 6 bases and J gave up 6 bases; unmatched junction bases: 15. The CDR3 sequence is 17 residues long. CDR1 and CDR2 from the germline V gene are MNHEY and SMNVEV (reference sequence). As DNA, the CDR3 is TGTGCCAGCAGATCGGGACAGGTAGCCGCGGAGCCCGGGGAGCTGTTTTTT. Translating gives CASRSGQVAAEPGELFF.

In its sample, this clone is medium-sized. The chain joins TRBV4-3 to TRBJ1-3; D ambiguous. The CDR3 contains 19 residues. The ends were cut back, 0 bases at V and 0 bases at J, with 18 bases in the middle. Germline V gives CDR1 LGHNA, CDR2 YSLEER. The CDR3 here is CASSQDWVASDYSGNTIYF. CDR3 DNA: TGCGCCAGCAGCCAAGATTGGGTCGCATCTGACTACTCTGGAAACACCATATATTTT.

This chain joins TRBV11-2 and TRBJ1-4; 7 bases map to TRBD1. CDR1 is SGHAT, CDR2 FQNNGV, per germline. This CDR3 region has 16 residues. V dropped 3 bases and J dropped 2; count of bases not matched to a gene: 6. The CDR3 nucleotides are TGTGCCAGCAGCTTGAGAAAGGGGGCGACTAATGAAAAACTGTTTTTT. Its translation is CASSLRKGATNEKLFF. Full variable domain (remainder filled in from reference TRBV11-2 and TRBJ1-4): EAGVAQSPRYKIIEKRQSVAFWCNPISGHATLYWYQQILGQGPKLLIQFQNNGVVDDSQLPKDRFSAERLKGVDSTLKIQPAKLEDSAVYLCASSLRKGATNEKLFFGSGTQLSVL.

The chain combines TRBV4-1 with TRBJ1-2; maybe TRBD1 (5 bases). Germline V gene lookup returns CDR1 MGHRA and CDR2 YSYEKL. V lost 5 bases, J lost 7 bases, and 26 bases lay in between. The CDR3 is made up of 17 amino acids. In DNA form, the CDR3 reads TGCGCCAGCAGCTACACTCCGACAGTCCCCCTGATGGGTGGCTACACCTTC. Its protein product is CASSYTPTVPLMGGYTF.

V and J are TRBV30 and TRBJ2-1, with TRBD1 matching over 9 bases. The CDR3 is made up of 11 amino acids. The ends lost 0 bases at V and 14 bases at J; junction bases unmatched: 2. Germline V gene lookup returns CDR1 GTSNPN and CDR2 SVGIG (reference sequence). Here the CDR3 reads CAWSVGQGKFF. The DNA for the CDR3 is TGTGCCTGGAGTGTAGGACAGGGGAAGTTCTTC.

The chain recombines TRBV9 with TRBJ2-4; TRBD2 matches 13 bases. Germline V gene data show CDR1 as SGDLS and CDR2 as YYNGEE. The V segment lost 4 bases and the J segment 11 bases; nucleotides outside the gene matches: 9. This CDR3 is 15 amino acids long. The CDR3 here is CASSPREGTSGVQYF. In nucleotides, the CDR3 is TGTGCCAGCAGCCCCCGGGAAGGGACTAGCGGGGTTCAGTACTTC.

The sample holds one count of this clone. This chain joins TRBV5-6 and TRBJ1-6; TRBD1 aligns across 7 bases. Germline loops: CDR1 SGHDT, CDR2 YYEEEE. CDR3 size: 16 residues. V gave up 0 bases and J gave up 8 bases; unmatched junction bases: 8. CDR3 region: CASSLAFGTADSPLHF. The CDR3 DNA reads as TGTGCCAGCAGCTTGGCTTTTGGGACAGCAGATTCACCCCTCCACTTT.

V usage is TRBV9 and J usage is TRBJ2-1; TRBD2 agrees at 16 bases. V was pared by 5 bases and J by 7 bases, with 12 bases of the junction left unmatched. Germline V gene data show CDR1 as SGDLS and CDR2 as YYNGEE. This CDR3 region has 18 residues. The CDR3: CASRAGTSGGAFGNEQFF. The CDR3 DNA reads as TGTGCCAGCAGGGCCGGGACTAGCGGGGGGGCTTTCGGTAATGAGCAGTTCTTC.

This clone was seen once. The chain links TRBV10-2 to TRBJ2-1, with 14 bases matching TRBD2. Germline V CDR1 and CDR2: WSHSY, SAAADI. The CDR3 covers 16 residues. Trimming took 4 bases from V and 6 from J; bases not matched to a gene: 5. In DNA, the CDR3 is TGCGCCAGCAGTGGACTAGCGGGGGGGCTGAGCAATGAGCAGTTCTTC. Translation gives CASSGLAGGLSNEQFF.

The chain combines TRBV10-2 with TRBJ2-1; a weak D match, TRBD2 (7 bases). Trimming shortened V by 11 bases and J by 13 bases, and 15 bases separated the two germline ends. CDR1 and CDR2 (germline): WSHSY, SAAADI. CDR3 length: 10 amino acids. In nucleotides, the CDR3 is TGCGCCTCCAACGGGGGGCCCCAGTTCTTC. This sequence encodes CASNGGPQFF.

In its sample, this clone was seen once. This sequence joins TRBV19 and TRBJ1-4; no firm D call. This CDR3 is built from 17 residues. The V end lost 3 bases, the J end lost 0 bases, and 14 bases lay between the germline ends. Per the germline V gene, CDR1 is LNHDA and CDR2 is SQIVND (reference sequence). CDR3 bases: TGTGCCAGTAGTATTCGGAGGCTTCCTGCAACTAATGAAAAACTGTTTTTT. It encodes CASSIRRLPATNEKLFF.

The genes are TRBV11-2 and TRBJ2-5; D gene unclear. The CDR3 length is 13 residues. With 3 bases removed from V and 3 bases from J, the gap between germline ends came to 8 bases. Germline lookup yields CDR1 SGHAT and CDR2 FQNNGV. For the CDR3, the DNA is TGTGCCAGCAGCTTTACCCGGGAAGAGACCCAGTACTTC. This encodes CASSFTREETQYF.